The T cell receptor beta chain described here comes from a study of blood T cell repertoires in COVID-19. V was pared by 0 bases and J by 2 bases, with 6 bases between. Looked up from germline, CDR1 is SGHRS and CDR2 is YFSETQ. The CDR3 sequence is 13 residues long. Clones were sequenced by immunoSEQ multiplex PCR, and TCRdb holds only the in-frame ones, with some missing. Among roughly 240,000 clones listed, 83% were seen once. A case of COVID-19 had been met by exposed participants within 2 weeks before study entry. The clonotype originates from a woman aged 40 to 49 who had been exposed to COVID-19. The chain uses TRBV5-1 and TRBJ2-7; D is unclear. The sequencing input was PBMCs or T cells enriched from blood (not recorded which). CDR3 nucleotide sequence: TGCGCCAGCAGCTTGGATGGCCCCTACGAGCAGTACTTC. Protein product: CASSLDGPYEQYF.